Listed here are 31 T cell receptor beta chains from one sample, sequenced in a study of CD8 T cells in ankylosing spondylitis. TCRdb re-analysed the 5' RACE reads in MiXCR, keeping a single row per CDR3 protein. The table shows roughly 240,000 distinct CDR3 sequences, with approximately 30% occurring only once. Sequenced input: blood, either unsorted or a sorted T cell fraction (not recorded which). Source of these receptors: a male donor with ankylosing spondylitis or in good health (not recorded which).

For the CDR3, the DNA is TGTGCCAGCAGACTAAACAGGGGGGCTCGGACTGAAGCTTTCTTT. Translating gives CASRLNRGARTEAFF. The genes are TRBV6-1 and TRBJ1-1, with TRBD1 matching 8 bases. This CDR3 is built from 15 residues. Germline loops: CDR1 MNHNS, CDR2 SASEGT. Trimming cost V 6 bases and J 5 bases; bases outside gene matches: 11.

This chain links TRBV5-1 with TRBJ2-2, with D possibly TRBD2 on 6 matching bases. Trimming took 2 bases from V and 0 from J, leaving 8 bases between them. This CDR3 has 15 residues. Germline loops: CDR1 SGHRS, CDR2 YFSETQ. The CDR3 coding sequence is TGCGCCAGCAGCTTCGCGGGGTCGAACACCGGGGAGCTGTTTTTT. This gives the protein CASSFAGSNTGELFF.

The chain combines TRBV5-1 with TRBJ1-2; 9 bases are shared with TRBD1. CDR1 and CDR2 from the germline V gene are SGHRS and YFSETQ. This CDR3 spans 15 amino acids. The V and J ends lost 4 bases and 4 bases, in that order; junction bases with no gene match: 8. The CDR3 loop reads CASSIGTGLRYGYTF. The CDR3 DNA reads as TGCGCCAGCAGCATCGGGACAGGGCTTCGCTATGGCTACACCTTC.

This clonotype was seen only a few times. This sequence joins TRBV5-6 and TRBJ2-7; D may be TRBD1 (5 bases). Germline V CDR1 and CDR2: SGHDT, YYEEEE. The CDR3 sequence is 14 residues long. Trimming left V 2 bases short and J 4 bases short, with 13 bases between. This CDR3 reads CASSFRQRPYEQYF. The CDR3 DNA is TGTGCCAGCAGCTTTAGACAGCGACCTTACGAGCAGTACTTC.

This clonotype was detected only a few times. CDR3 in amino acids: CSARDFQGSRGGGTDTQYF. The DNA of the CDR3 is TGCAGTGCTAGAGATTTCCAGGGGTCCAGAGGGGGGGGCACAGATACGCAGTATTTT. The chain couples TRBV20-1 to TRBJ2-3; a weak D match, TRBD2 (7 bases). The CDR3 runs 19 residues. Trimming cost V 0 bases and J 1 base, with 23 bases left between them. Germline CDR1 is DFQATT and CDR2 is SNEGSKA (reference sequence).

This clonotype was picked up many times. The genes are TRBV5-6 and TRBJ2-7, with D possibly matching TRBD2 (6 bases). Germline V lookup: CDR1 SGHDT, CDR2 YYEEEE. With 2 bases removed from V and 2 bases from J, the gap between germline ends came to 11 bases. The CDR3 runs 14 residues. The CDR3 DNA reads TGTGCCAGCAGCTTAGGACGGACTACCTACGAGCAGTACTTC. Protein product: CASSLGRTTYEQYF.

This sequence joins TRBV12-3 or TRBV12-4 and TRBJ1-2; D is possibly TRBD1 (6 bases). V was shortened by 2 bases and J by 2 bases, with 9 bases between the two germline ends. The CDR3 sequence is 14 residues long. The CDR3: CASSLMTGNYGYTF. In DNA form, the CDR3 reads TGTGCCAGCAGTTTAATGACAGGCAACTATGGCTACACCTTC.

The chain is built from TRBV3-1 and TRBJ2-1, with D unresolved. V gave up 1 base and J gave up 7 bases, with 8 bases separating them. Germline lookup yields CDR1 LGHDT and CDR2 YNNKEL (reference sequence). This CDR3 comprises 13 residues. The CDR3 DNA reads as TGTGCCAGCAGCCAAGGTGGCTGGAATGAGCAGTTCTTC. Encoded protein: CASSQGGWNEQFF.

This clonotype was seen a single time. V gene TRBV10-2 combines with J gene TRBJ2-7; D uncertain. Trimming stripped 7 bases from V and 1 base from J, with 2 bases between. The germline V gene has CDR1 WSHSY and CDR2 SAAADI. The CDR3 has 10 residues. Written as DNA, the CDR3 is TGCGCCAGCACGTCCTACGAGCAGTACTTC. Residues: CASTSYEQYF.

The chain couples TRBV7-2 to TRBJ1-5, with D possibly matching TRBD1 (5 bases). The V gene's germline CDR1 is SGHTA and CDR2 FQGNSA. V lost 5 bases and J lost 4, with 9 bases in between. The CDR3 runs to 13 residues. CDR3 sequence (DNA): TGTGCCAGCAGCGTCCGACAGAATCAGCCCCAGCATTTT. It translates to CASSVRQNQPQHF.

This CDR3 reads CATSSGQGSEQFF. DNA of the CDR3: TGTGCCACCAGCAGCGGACAGGGGTCGGAGCAGTTCTTC. The J gene is TRBJ2-1, the V gene TRBV15, with 9 bases lining up with TRBD1. CDR3 length equals 13 residues. Unmatched junction bases numbered 4, after V lost 3 bases and J lost 10 bases. Germline V CDR1 and CDR2: LNHNV, YYDKDF (reference sequence).

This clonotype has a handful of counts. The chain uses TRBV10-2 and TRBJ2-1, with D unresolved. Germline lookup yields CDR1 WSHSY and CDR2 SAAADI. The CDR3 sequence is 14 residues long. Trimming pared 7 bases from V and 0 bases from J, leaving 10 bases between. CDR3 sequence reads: CASIGPFSYNEQFF. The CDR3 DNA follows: TGCGCCAGCATCGGTCCTTTCTCCTACAATGAGCAGTTCTTC.

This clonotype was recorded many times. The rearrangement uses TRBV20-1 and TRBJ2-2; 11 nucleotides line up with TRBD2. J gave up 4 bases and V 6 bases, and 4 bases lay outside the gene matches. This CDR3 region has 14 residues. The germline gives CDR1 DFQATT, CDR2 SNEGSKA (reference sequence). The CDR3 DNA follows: TGCAGTGCGAGACTAGCGGGGAGCACCGGGGAGCTGTTTTTT. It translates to CSARLAGSTGELFF.

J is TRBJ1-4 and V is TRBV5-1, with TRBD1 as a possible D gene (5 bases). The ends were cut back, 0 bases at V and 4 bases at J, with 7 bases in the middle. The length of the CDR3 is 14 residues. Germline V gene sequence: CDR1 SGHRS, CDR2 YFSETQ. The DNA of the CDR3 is TGCGCCAGCAGCTTGGCGGGGGTTAATGAAAAACTGTTTTTT. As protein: CASSLAGVNEKLFF.

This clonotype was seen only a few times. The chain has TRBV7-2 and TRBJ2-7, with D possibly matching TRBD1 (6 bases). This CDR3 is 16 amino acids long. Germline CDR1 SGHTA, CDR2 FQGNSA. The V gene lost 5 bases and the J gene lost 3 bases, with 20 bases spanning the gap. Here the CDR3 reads CASSISGANLYYEQYF. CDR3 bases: TGTGCCAGCAGCATCTCAGGGGCTAACCTTTACTACGAGCAGTACTTC.

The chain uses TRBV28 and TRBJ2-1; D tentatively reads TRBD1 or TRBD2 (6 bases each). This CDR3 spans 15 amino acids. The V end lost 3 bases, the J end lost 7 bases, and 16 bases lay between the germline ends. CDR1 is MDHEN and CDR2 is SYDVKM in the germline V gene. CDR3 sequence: CASSLWGAIGNEQFF. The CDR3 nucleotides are TGTGCCAGCAGTTTGTGGGGGGCCATCGGGAATGAGCAGTTCTTC.

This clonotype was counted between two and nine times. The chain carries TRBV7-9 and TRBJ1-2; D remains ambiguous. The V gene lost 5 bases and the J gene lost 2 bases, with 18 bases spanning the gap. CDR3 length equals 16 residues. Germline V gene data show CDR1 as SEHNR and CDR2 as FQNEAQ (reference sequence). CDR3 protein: CASSQTVAGRNYGYTF. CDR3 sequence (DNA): TGTGCCAGCAGCCAGACCGTCGCCGGTCGGAACTATGGCTACACCTTC.

CDR3 bases: TGCAGCGTTGAAGACCCGGCTCGCGGGGAGCTGTTTTTT. It encodes CSVEDPARGELFF. V gene TRBV29-1 combines with J gene TRBJ2-2; no definite D call. Per germline, CDR1 SQVTM and CDR2 ANQGSEA. This CDR3 contains 13 residues. V gave up 0 bases and J gave up 7 bases, with 9 bases separating them.

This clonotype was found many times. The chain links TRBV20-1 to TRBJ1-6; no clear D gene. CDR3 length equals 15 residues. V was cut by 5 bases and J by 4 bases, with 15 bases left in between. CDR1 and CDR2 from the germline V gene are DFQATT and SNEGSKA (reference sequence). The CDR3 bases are TGCAGTGCTGGGCGGGCAGGCGGGTATAATTCACCCCTCCACTTT. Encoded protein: CSAGRAGGYNSPLHF.

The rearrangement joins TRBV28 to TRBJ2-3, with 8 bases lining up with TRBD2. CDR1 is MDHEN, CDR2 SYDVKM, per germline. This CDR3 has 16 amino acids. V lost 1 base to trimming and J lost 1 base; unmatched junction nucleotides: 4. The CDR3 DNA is TGTGCCAGCAGTTTATTCGCGGGGGGCGGCACAGATACGCAGTATTTT. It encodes CASSLFAGGGTDTQYF. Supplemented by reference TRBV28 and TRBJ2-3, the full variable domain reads DVKVTQSSRYLVKRTGEKVFLECVQDMDHENMFWYRQDPGLGLRLIYFSYDVKMKEKGDIPEGYSVSREKKERFSLILESASTNQTSMYLCASSLFAGGGTDTQYFGPGTRLTVL.

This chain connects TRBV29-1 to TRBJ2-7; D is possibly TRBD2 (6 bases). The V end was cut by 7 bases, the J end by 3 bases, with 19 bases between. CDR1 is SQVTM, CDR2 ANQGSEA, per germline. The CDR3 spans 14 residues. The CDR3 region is CSARGEGGRYEQYF. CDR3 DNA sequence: TGCAGCGCTAGGGGTGAGGGAGGACGCTACGAGCAGTACTTC.

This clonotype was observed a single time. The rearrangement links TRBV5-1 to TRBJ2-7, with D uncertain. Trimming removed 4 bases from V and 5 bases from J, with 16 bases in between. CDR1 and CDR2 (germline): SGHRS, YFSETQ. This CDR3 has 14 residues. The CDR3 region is CASSPTTLPDEQYF. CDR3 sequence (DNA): TGCGCCAGCAGCCCAACTACCCTTCCAGACGAGCAGTACTTC.

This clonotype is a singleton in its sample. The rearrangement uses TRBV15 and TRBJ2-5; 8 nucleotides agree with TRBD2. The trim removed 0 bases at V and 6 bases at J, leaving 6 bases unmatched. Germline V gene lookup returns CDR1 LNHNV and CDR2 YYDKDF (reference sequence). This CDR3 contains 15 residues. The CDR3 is CATSRDRTSGQTQYF. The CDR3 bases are TGTGCCACCAGCAGAGATCGAACTAGCGGACAGACCCAGTACTTC.

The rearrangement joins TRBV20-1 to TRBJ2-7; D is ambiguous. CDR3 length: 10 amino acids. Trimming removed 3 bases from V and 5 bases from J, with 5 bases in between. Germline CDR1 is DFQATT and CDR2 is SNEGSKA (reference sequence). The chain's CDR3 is CSARGNEQYF. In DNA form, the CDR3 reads TGCAGTGCTAGGGGTAACGAGCAGTACTTC.

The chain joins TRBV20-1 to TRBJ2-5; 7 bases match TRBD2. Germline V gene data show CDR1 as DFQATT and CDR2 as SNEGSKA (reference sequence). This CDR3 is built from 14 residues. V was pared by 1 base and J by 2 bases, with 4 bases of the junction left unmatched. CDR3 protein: CSARARDYQETQYF. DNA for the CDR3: TGCAGTGCTAGAGCCCGGGACTATCAAGAGACCCAGTACTTC.

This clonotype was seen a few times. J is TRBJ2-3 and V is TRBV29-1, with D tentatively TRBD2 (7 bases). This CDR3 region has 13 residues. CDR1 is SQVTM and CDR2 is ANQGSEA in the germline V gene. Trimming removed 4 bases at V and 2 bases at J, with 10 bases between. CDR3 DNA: TGCAGCGTTGTGGCGGGGGCCACAGATACGCAGTATTTT. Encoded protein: CSVVAGATDTQYF.

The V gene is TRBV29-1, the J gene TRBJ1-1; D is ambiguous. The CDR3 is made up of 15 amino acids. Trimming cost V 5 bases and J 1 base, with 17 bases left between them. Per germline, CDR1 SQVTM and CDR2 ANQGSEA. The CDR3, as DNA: TGCAGCGTTCCACCTCGGAAAATGGGGAACACTGAAGCTTTCTTT. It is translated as CSVPPRKMGNTEAFF.

The CDR3 region is CASSHGEEKAEAFF. The CDR3 nucleotides are TGTGCCAGCTCACACGGAGAGGAGAAAGCTGAAGCTTTCTTT. This chain connects TRBV18 to TRBJ1-1; no clear D gene. There are 14 residues in the CDR3. V was clipped by 4 bases and J by 6 bases, with 15 bases between them. Germline V gene lookup returns CDR1 KGHSH and CDR2 LQKENI. The full variable domain, with the rest looked up from reference TRBV18 and TRBJ1-1, is NAGVMQNPRHLVRRRGQEARLRCSPMKGHSHVYWYRQLPEEGLKFMVYLQKENIIDESGMPKERFSAEFPKEGPSILRIQQVVRGDSAAYFCASSHGEEKAEAFFGQGTRLTVV.

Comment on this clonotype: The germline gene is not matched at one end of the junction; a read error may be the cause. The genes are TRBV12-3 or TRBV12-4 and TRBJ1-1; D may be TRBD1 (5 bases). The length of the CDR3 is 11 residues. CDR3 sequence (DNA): TGTGCCAGCAGCTACGCAGGGAACCCGCTCTTT. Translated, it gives CASSYAGNPLF.

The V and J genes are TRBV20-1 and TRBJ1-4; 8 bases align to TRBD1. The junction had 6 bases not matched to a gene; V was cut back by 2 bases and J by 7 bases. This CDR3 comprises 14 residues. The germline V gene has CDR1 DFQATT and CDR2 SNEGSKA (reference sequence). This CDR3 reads CSARLTGVIEKLFF. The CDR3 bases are TGCAGTGCTAGATTGACAGGGGTGATTGAAAAACTGTTTTTT.

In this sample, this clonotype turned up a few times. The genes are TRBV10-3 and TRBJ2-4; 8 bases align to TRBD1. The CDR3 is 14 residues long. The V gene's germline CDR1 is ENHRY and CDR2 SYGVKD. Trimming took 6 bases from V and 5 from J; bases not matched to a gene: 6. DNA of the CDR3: TGTGCCATCAGCCGACAGGGGAGCGAAAACATTCAGTACTTC. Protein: CAISRQGSENIQYF.